Shown below are 30 T cell receptor beta chains from a single sample sequenced in a study of Ad26.COV2.S vaccination and SARS-CoV-2 variants. Sequenced by immunoSEQ multiplex PCR; TCRdb stores in-frame clones only, minus some. The sample records roughly 700,000 clones, more than 80% being singletons. Regarding treatment: some 19 received Ad26.COV2.S at low or high dose, single or two shots; roughly 5 received placebo; per-sample allocation not given. Collection of samples fell on day 63 after the first vaccine or placebo injection. The sequenced sample was peripheral blood, obtained in a trial of Ad26.COV2.S vaccine versus placebo. The receptors stem from a person between 18 and 65 years old who received the Ad26.COV2.S COVID-19 vaccine or a placebo.

V usage is TRBV29-1 and J usage is TRBJ2-3; D may be TRBD2 (6 bases). CDR1 is SQVTM and CDR2 is ANQGSEA in the germline V gene. This CDR3 has 12 amino acids. Deletions cut 7 bases from V and 2 bases from J, with 10 bases between. The CDR3 is CSAIADTDTQYF. In DNA form, the CDR3 reads TGCAGCGCTATAGCGGACACAGATACGCAGTATTTT.

The CDR3 region has the DNA TGTGCCAGCAGCGCTAAGCGGGGGGCGGACACCGGGGAGCTGTTTTTT. This translates into CASSAKRGADTGELFF. The rearrangement links TRBV9 to TRBJ2-2; TRBD2 aligns across 9 bases. This CDR3 region has 16 residues. Germline V gives CDR1 SGDLS, CDR2 YYNGEE. With V trimmed by 3 bases and J by 3 bases, 6 bases remained unmatched.

The V gene is TRBV12-3 or TRBV12-4, the J gene TRBJ1-2; no definite D call. Trimming removed 3 bases from V and 0 bases from J, with 5 bases in between. The CDR3 is 13 amino acids. Here the CDR3 reads CASSLEANYGYTF. The CDR3 DNA sequence: TGTGCCAGCAGTTTGGAGGCTAACTATGGCTACACCTTC.

A note on this clone: In the same sample, other DNA sequences code for this CDR3. The CDR3 region is CASSLGSSYNSPLHF. The DNA of the CDR3 is TGTGCCAGCAGCTTAGGGAGCTCCTATAATTCACCCCTCCACTTT. The V call is TRBV7-9, the J call TRBJ1-6; no firm D call. The CDR3 spans 15 residues. The germline gives CDR1 SEHNR, CDR2 FQNEAQ (reference sequence). Trimming left V 1 base short and J 0 bases short, with 4 bases between.

The rearrangement links TRBV19 to TRBJ2-3; D is perhaps TRBD2 (6 bases). This CDR3 has 14 amino acids. The V end lost 3 bases, the J end lost 1 base, and 8 bases lay between the germline ends. Germline values: CDR1 LNHDA, CDR2 SQIVND (reference sequence). The CDR3 region has the DNA TGTGCCAGTAGTATGCGGGGCCGCACAGATACGCAGTATTTT. Translation: CASSMRGRTDTQYF.

This clone was seen a single time. The chain joins TRBV6-6 to TRBJ1-3; tentatively, D is TRBD1 (5 bases). The CDR3 runs to 13 residues. V dropped 6 bases and J dropped 2 bases, with 8 bases sitting between them. CDR1 is MNHNY and CDR2 is SVGAGI in the germline V gene (reference sequence). Written as DNA, the CDR3 is TGTGCCAGCAGCGGGACCGCTGGAAACACCATATATTTT. Amino acids: CASSGTAGNTIYF.

The rearrangement uses TRBV12-5 and TRBJ2-1; 12 bases map to TRBD2. There are 16 residues in the CDR3. The trim removed 3 bases at V and 2 bases at J, leaving 2 bases unmatched. Per the germline V gene, CDR1 is LGHNT and CDR2 is FRNRAP. DNA of the CDR3: TGTGCTAGTGGTTTAGGACTAGCGGGGACCTACAATGAGCAGTTCTTC. Protein product: CASGLGLAGTYNEQFF.

The gene calls are TRBV19 and TRBJ1-2; 8 bases are a match to TRBD1. The length of the CDR3 is 17 residues. The V and J ends lost 3 bases and 4 bases, in that order; junction bases with no gene match: 13. Germline V gene sequence: CDR1 LNHDA, CDR2 SQIVND (reference sequence). The CDR3 DNA follows: TGTGCCAGTAGTATCTACGCCGACAGGGGTTCTGGCTATGGCTACACCTTC. Its protein product is CASSIYADRGSGYGYTF.

The rearrangement joins TRBV3-1 (or the pseudogene TRBV3-2) to TRBJ2-3; D may be TRBD1 (5 bases). Deletions cut 0 bases from V and 9 bases from J, with 10 bases between. The CDR3 is made up of 13 amino acids. Germline-derived CDR1 and CDR2 are LGHDT and YNNKEL (reference sequence). CDR3 sequence reads: CASSQENRGTQYF. In DNA, the CDR3 is TGTGCCAGCAGCCAAGAAAATAGGGGCACGCAGTATTTT.

This sequence joins TRBV6-5 and TRBJ2-3; D gene ambiguous. Germline values: CDR1 MNHEY, CDR2 SVGAGI. The length of the CDR3 is 15 residues. Trimming took off 1 base at V and 0 bases at J, with 8 bases between the two ends. For the CDR3, the DNA is TGTGCCAGCAGTTACTGGGCGGTGAGCACAGATACGCAGTATTTT. Its translation: CASSYWAVSTDTQYF.

The chain joins TRBV6-5 to TRBJ1-6, with D unclear. V shed 2 bases and J shed 3 bases, with 5 bases lying between them. The CDR3 is 14 amino acids. Germline V gene data show CDR1 as MNHEY and CDR2 as SVGAGI. This CDR3 reads CASSYGNYNSPLHF. In DNA form, the CDR3 reads TGTGCCAGCAGTTACGGGAACTATAATTCACCCCTCCACTTT.

This clone has just a few counts. This rearrangement joins TRBV5-4 to TRBJ2-7; a weak D match, TRBD1 (6 bases). Germline V gene sequence: CDR1 SGHNT, CDR2 YYREEE (reference sequence). V was shortened by 0 bases and J by 1 base, with 11 bases between the two germline ends. The CDR3 is made up of 15 amino acids. The CDR3 sequence is CASSLDRERSYEQYF. The CDR3 DNA follows: TGTGCCAGCAGCTTGGACAGGGAAAGGTCCTACGAGCAGTACTTC.

The chain links TRBV18 to TRBJ2-7, with a weak D call TRBD1 (6 bases). Trimming removed 4 bases from V and 3 bases from J, with 10 bases in between. The CDR3 totals 13 residues. Germline V lookup: CDR1 KGHSH, CDR2 LQKENI. CDR3 in amino acids: CASSRGGDYEQYF. The DNA of the CDR3 is TGTGCCAGCTCACGAGGGGGAGACTACGAGCAGTACTTC.

The genes are TRBV27 and TRBJ1-2, with 7 bases aligning to TRBD1. After removal of 8 bases from V and 5 bases from J, the junction contained 8 bases not matched to a gene. CDR1 and CDR2 (germline): MNHEY, SMNVEV (reference sequence). This CDR3 is 13 amino acids long. CDR3 DNA sequence: TGTGCCAGCGGTATCAGGGGGGGGTATGGCTACACCTTC. Its protein is CASGIRGGYGYTF.

This chain connects TRBV18 to TRBJ2-7, with 8 bases aligning to TRBD1. Per germline, CDR1 KGHSH and CDR2 LQKENI. The V gene end was trimmed by 6 bases and the J gene end by 4 bases; junction bases not matched to a gene: 8. CDR3 length: 14 residues. CDR3 coding DNA: TGTGCCAGCTCGACGGACAGGGTGGGGTACGAGCAGTACTTC. This codes for CASSTDRVGYEQYF.

The chain employs TRBV30 and TRBJ2-6; no clear D gene. V was trimmed by 1 base and J by 2 bases, leaving 6 bases between them. The CDR3 length is 14 residues. Germline CDR1 reads GTSNPN; CDR2 reads SVGIG (reference sequence). The CDR3 DNA is TGTGCCTGGAGTGCCGACACTGGGGCCAACGTCCTGACTTTC. Its translation is CAWSADTGANVLTF.

Remarks on this clone: Other nucleotide sequences from this sample produce the same CDR3. The chain is built from TRBV9 and TRBJ2-2, with 7 bases that match TRBD2. This CDR3 has 15 amino acids. The trim removed 0 bases at V and 1 base at J, leaving 0 bases unmatched. Per the germline V gene, CDR1 is SGDLS and CDR2 is YYNGEE. The CDR3 reads CASSVAGGNTGELFF. The CDR3 DNA follows: TGTGCCAGCAGCGTAGCGGGGGGGAACACCGGGGAGCTGTTTTTT. Full variable domain (missing parts from reference TRBV9 and TRBJ2-2): DSGVTQTPKHLITATGQRVTLRCSPRSGDLSVYWYQQSLDQGLQFLIQYYNGEERAKGNILERFSAQQFPDLHSELNLSSLELGDSALYFCASSVAGGNTGELFFGEGSRLTVL.

The rearrangement joins TRBV20-1 to TRBJ2-5, with D tentatively TRBD2 (6 bases). The CDR3 sequence is 15 residues long. Trimming cost V 3 bases and J 5 bases, with 19 bases left between them. Per the germline V gene, CDR1 is DFQATT and CDR2 is SNEGSKA (reference sequence). The CDR3 protein is CSASITSGTPETQYF. CDR3 in DNA: TGCAGTGCTAGTATCACGTCCGGGACTCCGGAGACCCAGTACTTC.

This rearrangement joins TRBV12-3 or TRBV12-4 to TRBJ1-1; maybe TRBD1 (5 bases). The germline V and J ends were trimmed by 4 bases and 12 bases, with 18 bases remaining between them. The CDR3 runs 13 residues. CDR3 in amino acids: CASSSGREWKSFF. The CDR3 nucleotides read TGTGCCAGCAGTTCAGGGAGAGAGTGGAAATCTTTCTTT.

Here the CDR3 reads CASRSQGVAYEQYF. The CDR3 coding sequence is TGTGCCAGCAGGAGCCAGGGGGTAGCCTACGAGCAGTACTTC. This chain uses TRBV2 with TRBJ2-7; the match to TRBD1 covers 7 bases. Germline loops: CDR1 SNHLY, CDR2 FYNNEI. The V segment lost 6 bases and the J segment 2 bases; nucleotides outside the gene matches: 7. The CDR3 is 14 residues long.

The rearrangement uses TRBV18 and TRBJ2-7, with D maybe TRBD1 (5 bases). The CDR3 totals 12 residues. Germline values: CDR1 KGHSH, CDR2 LQKENI. V was clipped by 4 bases and J by 2 bases, with 6 bases between them. The CDR3 loop reads CASSRQPYEQYF. The CDR3 DNA is TGTGCCAGCTCACGACAGCCCTACGAGCAGTACTTC.

The V gene is TRBV3-1 (or the pseudogene TRBV3-2), the J gene TRBJ2-5; 8 bases map to TRBD1. The CDR3 runs 14 residues. After removal of 8 bases from V and 0 bases from J, the junction contained 5 bases not matched to a gene. CDR1 is LGHDT, CDR2 YNNKEL, per germline (reference sequence). The CDR3 region has the DNA TGTGCCAGCGAAGACAGGGGATACCAAGAGACCCAGTACTTC. This sequence encodes CASEDRGYQETQYF.

V is TRBV2 and J is TRBJ1-3; TRBD1 might be the D (5 bases). The CDR3 is made up of 16 amino acids. The V end lost 6 bases, the J end lost 6 bases, and 21 bases lay between the germline ends. Germline V gene data show CDR1 as SNHLY and CDR2 as FYNNEI. The CDR3 bases are TGTGCCAGCAGGACCCCAGCTGCAGGGCGATCAAACACCATATATTTT. Translation: CASRTPAAGRSNTIYF. Based on the CDR3 plus reference TRBV2 and TRBJ1-3, the full variable domain is EPEVTQTPSHQVTQMGQEVILRCVPISNHLYFYWYRQILGQKVEFLVSFYNNEISEKSEIFDDQFSVERPDGSNFTLKIRSTKLEDSAMYFCASRTPAAGRSNTIYFGEGSWLTVV.

To note about this clone: The same CDR3 also results from other DNA sequences found in this sample. This chain joins TRBV19 and TRBJ1-2; TRBD1 is a possible D gene (5 bases). The V gene lost 3 bases and the J gene lost 3 bases, with 8 bases spanning the gap. CDR3 length: 13 residues. Germline CDR1 reads LNHDA; CDR2 reads SQIVND (reference sequence). This chain's CDR3 is CASSIGQDYGYTF. Written as DNA, the CDR3 is TGTGCCAGTAGTATCGGACAAGACTATGGCTACACCTTC. Complete variable domain (other parts from reference TRBV19 and TRBJ1-2): DGGITQSPKYLFRKEGQNVTLSCEQNLNHDAMYWYRQDPGQGLRLIYYSQIVNDFQKGDIAEGYSVSREKKESFPLTVTSAQKNPTAFYLCASSIGQDYGYTFGSGTRLTVV.

This chain uses TRBV5-1 with TRBJ1-3, with D perhaps TRBD1 (5 bases). The V gene's germline CDR1 is SGHRS and CDR2 YFSETQ. V was cut by 1 base and J by 2 bases, with 10 bases left in between. The CDR3 is 15 amino acids. The CDR3 DNA sequence: TGCGCCAGCAGCTTGTGGGGGGGTACTGGAAACACCATATATTTT. Protein product: CASSLWGGTGNTIYF.

The chain uses TRBV2 and TRBJ1-1; 8 bases are shared with TRBD1. The trim removed 6 bases at V and 4 bases at J, leaving 7 bases unmatched. The germline gives CDR1 SNHLY, CDR2 FYNNEI. CDR3 length equals 14 residues. CDR3 protein: CASSGTGEGTEAFF. CDR3 nucleotides: TGTGCCAGCAGCGGGACAGGCGAGGGCACTGAAGCTTTCTTT.

For this clone: The same CDR3 arises from other DNA sequences in this sample as well. This chain connects TRBV6-5 to TRBJ1-4; no clear D gene. CDR3 length: 13 amino acids. Germline lookup yields CDR1 MNHEY and CDR2 SVGAGI. V was pared by 0 bases and J by 4 bases, with 3 bases between. The CDR3: CASSYSGNEKLFF. Here the CDR3 DNA reads TGTGCCAGCAGTTACTCGGGTAATGAAAAACTGTTTTTT.

V is TRBV4-2 and J is TRBJ2-7, with 9 bases aligning to TRBD2. V trimming: 7 bases; J trimming: 0 bases; junction bases outside the gene matches: 13. CDR3 length: 17 residues. CDR1 is LGHNA, CDR2 YNFKEQ, per germline. This CDR3 reads CASTSGTSTSNSYEQYF. CDR3 nucleotides: TGTGCCAGCACATCCGGGACTAGCACTTCAAACTCCTACGAGCAGTACTTC.

This rearrangement joins TRBV6-5 to TRBJ2-1; 13 nucleotides align to TRBD2. The J segment lost 6 bases and the V segment lost 6 bases, leaving 2 bases of the junction unmatched. This CDR3 contains 14 residues. Germline loops: CDR1 MNHEY, CDR2 SVGAGI. The CDR3 spells CASRLAGGPNEQFF. As DNA, the CDR3 is TGTGCCAGCAGACTAGCGGGGGGGCCCAATGAGCAGTTCTTC.

The CDR3 DNA reads as TGTGCCAGCAGCTCCTCCTGGGAGCGTTCTTACGAGCAGTACTTC. Protein: CASSSSWERSYEQYF. This chain uses TRBV7-2 with TRBJ2-7; D possibly corresponds to TRBD2 (5 bases). Trimming took off 4 bases at V and 4 bases at J, with 17 bases between the two ends. Germline CDR1 reads SGHTA; CDR2 reads FQGNSA. The CDR3 contains 15 residues.